These T cell receptor beta chains were read from a single sample in a study of monozygotic twins with inflammatory bowel disease. TCRdb reprocessed the 5' RACE reads, keeping one entry per CDR3 protein, no DNA. Its listing shows a few hundred thousand distinct CDR3 sequences. The material sequenced was blood. The receptors were sampled from a human donor with ulcerative colitis or Crohn's disease, or a healthy co-twin of an affected twin (not recorded which). CDR3s include the opening cysteine and the closing phenylalanine or tryptophan.

TRBJ1-5,TRBV4-1,CASSQDPGQGNQPQHF
TRBJ2-7,TRBV29-1,CSTRTGPTYEQYF
TRBJ2-7,TRBV3-1,CASSQDLGQGTYEQYF
TRBJ2-1,TRBV5-4,CASTPELDNNEQFF
TRBJ2-5,TRBV5-1,CASSFLGVQETQYF
TRBJ2-1,TRBV18,CASSPLQGGSYNEQFF
TRBJ2-7,TRBV20-1,CSARDLLTGNYEQYF
TRBJ1-2,TRBV20-1,CSARRERGYTF
TRBJ2-2,TRBV5-1,CASKESANTGELFF
TRBJ2-5,TRBV12-3/TRBV12-4,CASSLKGLAIETQYF
TRBJ2-7,TRBV7-9,CASSLAGTEQYEQYF
TRBJ2-2,TRBV5-1,CASSPTSNTGELFF
TRBJ1-1,TRBV5-6,CASRLRGNTEAFF
TRBJ1-1,TRBV12-3/TRBV12-4,CASRGQGLNTEAFF
TRBJ2-7,TRBV9,CASSINPGLAGAASYEQYF
TRBJ2-1,TRBV27,CASSLALGTYNEQFF
TRBJ1-5,TRBV2,CASGWRGQDENQPQHF
TRBJ1-1,TRBV9,CASSRGSPPTVNTEAFF
TRBJ2-1,TRBV20-1,CSVPGLGHNEQFF
TRBJ2-1,TRBV11-2,CASSTIPGLAGGPPYNEQFF
TRBJ2-7,TRBV6-1,CASSGGGFSYEQYF
TRBJ1-2,TRBV5-1,CASSAQQGAFGGYTF
TRBJ2-7,TRBV6-5,CASRRQGQYEQYF
TRBJ1-2,TRBV27,CASRRTGNSPYGYTF
TRBJ2-7,TRBV7-9,CASSQDLPSYEQYF
TRBJ2-3,TRBV20-1,CSAKLGTDTQYF
TRBJ1-5,TRBV6-5,CASSYSGPNQPQHF
TRBJ2-1,TRBV4-3,CASSQDSASGGYNEQFF
TRBJ1-6,TRBV7-2,CASSLRGGDNSPLHF
TRBJ2-1,TRBV18,CASSPLSYGQGRANEQFF
TRBJ2-4,TRBV3-1,CASSQRPLLILAKNIQYF
TRBJ2-7,TRBV27,CASNTMAGQSYEQYF
TRBJ1-5,TRBV2,CASRADGDSNQPQHF
TRBJ1-2,TRBV4-2,CASSQLTRSNSGYTF
TRBJ2-1,TRBV6-1,CASSHELSYNEQFF
TRBJ2-3,TRBV12-3/TRBV12-4,CASSLGRSSRTDTQYF
TRBJ2-7,TRBV12-3/TRBV12-4,CASSPSGTSWGEQYF
TRBJ1-2,TRBV29-1,CSVRPGDNYGYTF
TRBJ2-7,TRBV30,CAWTTVADEQYF
TRBJ1-1,TRBV25-1,CASSGRRRNTEAFF
TRBJ1-1,TRBV4-2,CASSQVDRDNTEAFF
TRBJ2-2,TRBV6-4,CASRVTDTGELFF
TRBJ2-1,TRBV19,CASSIVERGYNEQFF
TRBJ2-7,TRBV20-1,CSAHRQVQTYEQYF